The source of this T cell receptor beta chain is a study of beta chain features in type 1 diabetes (dated by TCRdb to between 2018 and 2020). Some background on the complete study: Mean age, gender distribution, total cell number and subset yield were not different between patients and healthy donors. A total of some 100,000,000 sorted cells were examined across all samples, and the number of cells per subset was strongly correlated with RNA yield. The study compared the TCRB repertoires of sorted circulating CD4+ T cell subsets in recently diagnosed type 1 diabetes patients with those in matched healthy donors. Regulatory and stem cell-like memory subsets were obtained from only 8 patients and about 8 healthy donors, while naive and central memory subsets were obtained from all 30 or so donors.

The research as a whole found: In all four CD4+ subsets, TCRB CDR3 length was moderately but significantly shorter in type 1 diabetes patients. Shorter templates might be favored by PCR, yet because patient and control samples were amplified and corrected together, any such skew would affect both groups equally. At VDJ recombination sites, type 1 diabetes patients had fewer insertions and more deleted nucleotides, which implies abnormalities in thymic rearrangement. Naive, central memory and regulatory TCRB repertoires appeared to be more similar among patients than among healthy donors. Because the HLA sub-analyses included only small numbers of individuals, any influence of HLA type on TCRB rearrangement was left unresolved. Because cDNA rather than genomic DNA was sequenced, highly expressing activated cells could have been over-represented, although no difference in activation and CD3 levels was found between groups.

Taken from the germline V gene, the CDR1 and CDR2 loops are SGDLS and YYNGEE. The germline V and J ends show losses of 2 bases and 3 bases respectively, and no gene match explains 0 bases of the junction. Counted from cysteine to phenylalanine, this CDR3 has 13 amino acids. Only the CDR3 region is kept as DNA, spanning 39 bases read in frame from base 1. The High Capacity cDNA Reverse Transcription Kit was used to reverse transcribe all of the isolated RNA, meaning that expressed TCRB transcripts were what got sequenced. Naive, central memory and regulatory T cell samples underwent deep immunoSEQ sequencing, averaging about 3.57 million total reads per sample. Sorted cells were lysed in RLT buffer, and RNA was extracted using DNase-treated RNeasy Micro or Mini kits according to cell number. Each cell subset was processed on its own to prevent cross-contamination, while patient and healthy donor samples were processed together. Using the immunoSEQ multiplex PCR, TCRB sequences were amplified from cDNA into 87-bp fragments spanning the CDR3 region. Sequencing of the amplicons was performed on the Illumina HiSeq platform. On the study's bioinformatics: Synthetic template baselines were used to correct PCR bias computationally, reads within Hamming distance 2 were collapsed, and singletons that could not be merged were discarded. Reads were aligned against IMGT so that V, D and J genes, CDR3 length and insertions or deletions at six rearrangement sites could be assigned. Within each subset, clonotype counts were normalized to the number of sorted cells before true diversity and Gini coefficients were calculated with the tcR R package. Repertoire sharing was quantified using the overlap coefficient calculated on TCRB nucleotide sequences. TCRdb took over this immuneACCESS table, retaining in-frame rearrangements with V and J assigned. Such tables are incomplete; in checked studies, under half of the missing clones stem from an unresolved V gene, and the remainder is unexplained. V and J calls plus clone size are reproduced from that table; the DNA served to infer D and trimming. This sample comprises around 140,000 clones, roughly an eighth of them detected only once. The top ten clones comprise less than 1.5% of the sample.

Each donor gave one peripheral blood draw, about 100 mL on average, collected into heparinised tubes. A BD FACSAria II was used to sort naive, central memory, regulatory and stem cell-like memory CD4+ T cells with a panel that included CD45RO, CCR7, CD25, CD127, CD95 and CD27. All sorted populations exceeded 98% purity. PBMCs were separated immediately by Lymphoprep density gradient centrifugation and were stained directly, without being cultured. So that batch effects would be minimized, each experiment stained and sorted samples in pairs, pairing one healthy donor with one patient. This clone was seen only a few times. Its target antigen remains unknown. No qualities accompany the bases; no much larger clone lies one base away.

This TCR came from a man aged 18 to 29 with type 1 diabetes. This receptor chain uses TRBV9 and TRBJ1-1, and 8 junction bases match TRBD1. The sample consisted of central memory CD4+ T cells from blood. CDR3 sequence: CASSVDRDTEAFF. The DNA sequence is given as TGTGCCAGCAGCGTGGACAGGGACACTGAAGCTTTCTTT.